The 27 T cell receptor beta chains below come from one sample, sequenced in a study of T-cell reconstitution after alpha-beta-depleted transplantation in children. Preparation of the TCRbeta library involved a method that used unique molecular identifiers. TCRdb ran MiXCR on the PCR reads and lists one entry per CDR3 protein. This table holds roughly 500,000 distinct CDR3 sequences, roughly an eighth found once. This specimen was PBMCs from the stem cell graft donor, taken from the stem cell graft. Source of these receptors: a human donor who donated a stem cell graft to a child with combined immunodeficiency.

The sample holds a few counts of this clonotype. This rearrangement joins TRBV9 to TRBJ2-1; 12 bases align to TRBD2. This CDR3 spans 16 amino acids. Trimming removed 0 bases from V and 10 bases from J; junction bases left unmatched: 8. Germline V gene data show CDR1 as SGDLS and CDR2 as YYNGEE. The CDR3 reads CASSVDWLAGGPEQFF. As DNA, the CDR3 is TGTGCCAGCAGCGTAGATTGGCTAGCGGGAGGGCCAGAGCAGTTCTTC.

The CDR3 nucleotides are TGTGCCAGCAGCTTAGGCGGTATCCTAGAGACCCAGTACTTC. It specifies CASSLGGILETQYF. The chain couples TRBV7-9 to TRBJ2-5; D uncertain. The V gene's germline CDR1 is SEHNR and CDR2 FQNEAQ (reference sequence). Trimming left V 1 base short and J 4 bases short, with 10 bases between. The CDR3 consists of 14 residues.

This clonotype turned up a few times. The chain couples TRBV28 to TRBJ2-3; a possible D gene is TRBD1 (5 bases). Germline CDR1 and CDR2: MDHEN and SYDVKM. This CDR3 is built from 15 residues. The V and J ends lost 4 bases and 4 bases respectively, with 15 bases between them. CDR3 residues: CASSSTVRFADTQYF. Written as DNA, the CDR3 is TGTGCCAGCAGTTCGACAGTGAGGTTCGCAGATACGCAGTATTTT.

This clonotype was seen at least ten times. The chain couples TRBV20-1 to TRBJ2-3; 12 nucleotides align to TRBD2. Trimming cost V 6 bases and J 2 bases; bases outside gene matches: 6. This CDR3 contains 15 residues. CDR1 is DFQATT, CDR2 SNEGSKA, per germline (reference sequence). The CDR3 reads CSAPSSGGVTDTQYF. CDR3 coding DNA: TGCAGTGCACCTTCTAGCGGGGGGGTCACAGATACGCAGTATTTT.

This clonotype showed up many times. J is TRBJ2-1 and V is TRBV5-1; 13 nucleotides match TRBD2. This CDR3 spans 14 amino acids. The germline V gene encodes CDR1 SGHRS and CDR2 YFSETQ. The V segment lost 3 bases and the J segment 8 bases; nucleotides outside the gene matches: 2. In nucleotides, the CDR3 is TGCGCCAGCAGCTGGACTAGCGGGAGTTATGAGCAGTTCTTC. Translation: CASSWTSGSYEQFF.

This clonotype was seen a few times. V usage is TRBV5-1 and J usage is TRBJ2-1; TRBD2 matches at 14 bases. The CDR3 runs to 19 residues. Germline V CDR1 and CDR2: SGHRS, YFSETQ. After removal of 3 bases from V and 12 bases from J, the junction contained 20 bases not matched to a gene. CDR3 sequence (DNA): TGCGCCAGCAGCTGGGTACCGGGACTAGCGGGAGTTGTTTACGTGTGGCAGTTCTTC. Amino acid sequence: CASSWVPGLAGVVYVWQFF.

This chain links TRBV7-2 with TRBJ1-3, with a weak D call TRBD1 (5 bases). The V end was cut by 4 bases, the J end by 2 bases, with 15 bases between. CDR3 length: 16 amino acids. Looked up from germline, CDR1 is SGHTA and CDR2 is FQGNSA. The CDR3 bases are TGTGCCAGCAGCTCACAAGTGGGGGGGACTGGAAACACCATATATTTT. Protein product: CASSSQVGGTGNTIYF.

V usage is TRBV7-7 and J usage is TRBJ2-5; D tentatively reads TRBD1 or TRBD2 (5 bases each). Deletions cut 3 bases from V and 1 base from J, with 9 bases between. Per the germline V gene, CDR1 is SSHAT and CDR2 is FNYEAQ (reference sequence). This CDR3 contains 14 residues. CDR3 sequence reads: CASSFGDPQETQYF. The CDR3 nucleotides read TGTGCCAGCAGCTTCGGGGACCCCCAAGAGACCCAGTACTTC.

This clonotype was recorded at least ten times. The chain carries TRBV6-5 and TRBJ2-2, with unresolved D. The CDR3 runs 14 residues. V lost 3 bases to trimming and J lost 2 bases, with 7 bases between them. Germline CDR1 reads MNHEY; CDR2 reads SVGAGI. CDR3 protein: CASSYFYNTGELFF. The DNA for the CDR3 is TGTGCCAGCAGTTATTTCTATAACACCGGGGAGCTGTTTTTT.

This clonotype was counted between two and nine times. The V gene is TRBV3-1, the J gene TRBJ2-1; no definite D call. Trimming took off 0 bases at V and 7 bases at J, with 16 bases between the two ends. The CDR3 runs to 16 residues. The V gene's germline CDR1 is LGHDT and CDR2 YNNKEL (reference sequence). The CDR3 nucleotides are TGTGCCAGCAGCCAAGAAAGCTGGAGCGACCTTAATGAGCAGTTCTTC. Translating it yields CASSQESWSDLNEQFF.

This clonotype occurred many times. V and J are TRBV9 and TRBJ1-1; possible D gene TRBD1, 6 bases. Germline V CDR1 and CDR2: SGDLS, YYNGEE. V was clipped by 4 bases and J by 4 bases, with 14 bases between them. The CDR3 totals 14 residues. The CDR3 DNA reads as TGTGCCAGCAGCCTCTCGCCGGGGGCCACTGAAGCTTTCTTT. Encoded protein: CASSLSPGATEAFF.

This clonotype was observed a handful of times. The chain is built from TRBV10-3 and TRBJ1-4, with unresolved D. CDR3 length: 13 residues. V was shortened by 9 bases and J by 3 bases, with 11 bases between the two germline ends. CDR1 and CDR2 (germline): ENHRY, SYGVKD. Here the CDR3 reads CAMSGVANEKLFF. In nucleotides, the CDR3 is TGTGCCATGTCCGGGGTAGCTAATGAAAAACTGTTTTTT.

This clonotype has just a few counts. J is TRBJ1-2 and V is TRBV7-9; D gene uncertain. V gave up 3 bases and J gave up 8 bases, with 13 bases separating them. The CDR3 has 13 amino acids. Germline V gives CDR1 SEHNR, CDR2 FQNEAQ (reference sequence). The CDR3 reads CASSFTDLEGYTF. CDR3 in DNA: TGTGCCAGCAGCTTTACAGATCTGGAGGGCTACACCTTC.

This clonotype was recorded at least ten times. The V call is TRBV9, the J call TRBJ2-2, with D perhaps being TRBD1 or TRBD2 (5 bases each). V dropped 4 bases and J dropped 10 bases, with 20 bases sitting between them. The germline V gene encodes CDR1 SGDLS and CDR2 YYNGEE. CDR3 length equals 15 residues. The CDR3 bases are TGTGCCAGCAGCCCGCCGGGACCCCGTATCGTGGAGCTGTTTTTT. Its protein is CASSPPGPRIVELFF.

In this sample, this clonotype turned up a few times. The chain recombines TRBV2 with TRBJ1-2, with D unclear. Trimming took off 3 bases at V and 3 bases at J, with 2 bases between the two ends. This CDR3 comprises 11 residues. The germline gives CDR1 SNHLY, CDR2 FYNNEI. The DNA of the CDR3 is TGTGCCAGCAGTGAGGACTATGGCTACACCTTC. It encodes CASSEDYGYTF.

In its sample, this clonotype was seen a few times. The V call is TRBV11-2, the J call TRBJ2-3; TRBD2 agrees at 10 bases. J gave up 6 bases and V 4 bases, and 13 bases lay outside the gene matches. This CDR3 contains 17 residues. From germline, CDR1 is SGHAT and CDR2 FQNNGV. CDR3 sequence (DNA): TGTGCCAGCAGCTACGCCCCCCTAGCGGGGGTATGGGATACGCAGTATTTT. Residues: CASSYAPLAGVWDTQYF.

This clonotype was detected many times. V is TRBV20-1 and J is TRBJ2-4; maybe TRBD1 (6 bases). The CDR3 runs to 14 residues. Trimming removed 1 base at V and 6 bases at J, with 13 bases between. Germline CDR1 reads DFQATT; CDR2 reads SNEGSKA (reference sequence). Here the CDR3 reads CSARVPGQRNIQYF. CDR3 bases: TGCAGTGCTAGAGTTCCGGGACAAAGAAACATTCAGTACTTC.

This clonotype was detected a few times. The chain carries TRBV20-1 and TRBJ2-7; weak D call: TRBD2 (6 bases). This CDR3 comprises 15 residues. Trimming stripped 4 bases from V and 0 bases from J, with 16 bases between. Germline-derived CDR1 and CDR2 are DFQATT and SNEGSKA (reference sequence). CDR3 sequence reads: CSAKDGGFVSYEQYF. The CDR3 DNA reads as TGCAGTGCTAAAGACGGGGGTTTTGTCTCCTACGAGCAGTACTTC.

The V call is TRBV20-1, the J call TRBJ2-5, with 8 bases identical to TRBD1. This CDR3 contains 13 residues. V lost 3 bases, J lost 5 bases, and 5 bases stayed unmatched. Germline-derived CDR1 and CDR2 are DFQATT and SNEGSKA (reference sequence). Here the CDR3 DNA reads TGCAGTGCTAGTCAGACAGGGGTTGAGACCCAGTACTTC. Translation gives CSASQTGVETQYF.

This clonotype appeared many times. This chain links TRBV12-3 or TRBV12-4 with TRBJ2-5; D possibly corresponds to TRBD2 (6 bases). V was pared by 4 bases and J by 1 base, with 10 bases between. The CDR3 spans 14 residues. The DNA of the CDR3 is TGTGCCAGCAGTTACGGGAGATTCCAAGAGACCCAGTACTTC. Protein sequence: CASSYGRFQETQYF.

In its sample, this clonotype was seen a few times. As DNA, the CDR3 is TGTGCCAGCAGTTATACGGACGGACCCAATCAGCCCCAGCATTTT. It encodes CASSYTDGPNQPQHF. The chain joins TRBV6-5 to TRBJ1-5; unclear D gene. CDR1 is MNHEY, CDR2 SVGAGI, per germline. The CDR3 has 15 amino acids. Between the trimmed V and J ends, which lost 3 bases and 3 bases, there was a span of 12 bases.

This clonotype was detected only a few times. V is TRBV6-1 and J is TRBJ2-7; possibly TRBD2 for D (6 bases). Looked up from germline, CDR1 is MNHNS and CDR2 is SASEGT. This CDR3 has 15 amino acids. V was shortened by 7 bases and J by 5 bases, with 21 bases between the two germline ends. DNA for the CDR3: TGTGCCAGCAAAACTACCAGACTAGGTGGCGACGAGCAGTACTTC. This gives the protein CASKTTRLGGDEQYF.

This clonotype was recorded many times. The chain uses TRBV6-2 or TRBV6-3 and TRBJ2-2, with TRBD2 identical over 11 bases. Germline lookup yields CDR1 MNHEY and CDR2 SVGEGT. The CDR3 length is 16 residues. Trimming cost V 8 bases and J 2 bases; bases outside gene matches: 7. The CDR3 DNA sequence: TGTGCCAGCTCGCATCTAGCGGGAGGAAACACCGGGGAGCTGTTTTTT. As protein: CASSHLAGGNTGELFF.

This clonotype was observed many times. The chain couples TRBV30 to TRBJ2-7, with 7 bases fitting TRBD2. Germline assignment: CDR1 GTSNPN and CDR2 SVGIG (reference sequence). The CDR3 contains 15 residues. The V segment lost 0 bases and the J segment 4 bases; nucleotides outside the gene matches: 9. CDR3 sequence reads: CAWSVQVGGGYEQYF. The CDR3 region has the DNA TGTGCCTGGAGTGTACAGGTGGGGGGAGGGTACGAGCAGTACTTC.

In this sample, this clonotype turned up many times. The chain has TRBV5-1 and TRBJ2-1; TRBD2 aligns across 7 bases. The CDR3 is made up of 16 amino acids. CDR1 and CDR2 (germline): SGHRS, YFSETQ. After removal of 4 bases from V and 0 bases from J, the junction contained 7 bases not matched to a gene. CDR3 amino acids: CASSLSGTRSYNEQFF. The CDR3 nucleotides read TGCGCCAGCAGCCTCAGCGGGACCCGCTCCTACAATGAGCAGTTCTTC.

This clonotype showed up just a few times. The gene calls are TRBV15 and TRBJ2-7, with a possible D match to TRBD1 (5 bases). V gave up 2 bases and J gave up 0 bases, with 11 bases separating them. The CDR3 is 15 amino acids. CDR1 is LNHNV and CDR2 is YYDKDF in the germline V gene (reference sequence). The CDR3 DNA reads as TGTGCCACCAGCAGATCAACAGGTGGCTCCTACGAGCAGTACTTC. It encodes CATSRSTGGSYEQYF.

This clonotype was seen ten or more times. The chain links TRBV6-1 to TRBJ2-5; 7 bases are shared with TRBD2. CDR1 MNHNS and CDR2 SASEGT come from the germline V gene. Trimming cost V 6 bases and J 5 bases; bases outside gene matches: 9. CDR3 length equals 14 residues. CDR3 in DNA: TGTGCCAGCAGCGCGGGGGTCTCCAGGGAGACCCAGTACTTC. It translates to CASSAGVSRETQYF.